What follows are 5 T cell receptor beta chains derived from one specimen sequenced in a study of T cell responses to AZD1222 COVID-19 vaccine. The data were produced by immunoSEQ multiplex PCR, yet TCRdb's version contains in-frame clones alone and is incomplete. The sample includes more than 95,000 clones, around nine tenths of them seen just once. Sequenced here: peripheral blood, sampled 28 days after the second dose of the MenACWY control vaccine. The source is an adult who received the MenACWY meningococcal vaccine as a control.

The V gene is TRBV5-6, the J gene TRBJ2-5; D may be TRBD1 (5 bases). CDR3 length: 14 amino acids. Germline CDR1 is SGHDT and CDR2 is YYEEEE. V lost 2 bases, J lost 0 bases, and 8 bases lay in between. In DNA form, the CDR3 reads TGTGCCAGCAGCTTCCCAGGGTACCAAGAGACCCAGTACTTC. Residues: CASSFPGYQETQYF.

This clone turned up a few times. The genes are TRBV6-2 or TRBV6-3 and TRBJ1-2, with a weak D call TRBD1 (6 bases). Germline V CDR1 and CDR2: MNHEY, SVGEGT. CDR3 size: 14 residues. The germline V and J ends were trimmed by 6 bases and 7 bases, with 18 bases remaining between them. The CDR3 nucleotides read TGTGCCAGCAGCTCCACTCAGGGGATCAGTGGCTACACCTTC. Its translation: CASSSTQGISGYTF.

The genes are TRBV19 and TRBJ1-3, with unresolved D. CDR1 and CDR2 from the germline V gene are LNHDA and SQIVND (reference sequence). V lost 10 bases, J lost 0 bases, and 10 bases lay in between. The CDR3 length is 13 residues. The CDR3 nucleotides are TGTGCCACCTCCCGGAGCTCTGGAAACACCATATATTTT. Translation gives CATSRSSGNTIYF.

CDR3 sequence: CSVGSGNTEAFF. The CDR3 nucleotides read TGCAGCGTTGGGTCTGGGAACACTGAAGCTTTCTTT. This rearrangement joins TRBV29-1 to TRBJ1-1, with D hard to call. This CDR3 has 12 residues. V lost 4 bases to trimming and J lost 1 base, with 7 bases between them. The germline V gene encodes CDR1 SQVTM and CDR2 ANQGSEA. Using reference TRBV29-1 and TRBJ1-1 for the parts outside the CDR3, the full variable domain is SAVISQKPSRDICQRGTSLTIQCQVDSQVTMMFWYRQQPGQSLTLIATANQGSEATYESGFVIDKFPISRPNLTFSTLTVSNMSPEDSSIYLCSVGSGNTEAFFGQGTRLTVV.

Written as DNA, the CDR3 is TGTGCCACCCTCGGTCAGGGTGGGCTCAATTCACCCCTCCACTTT. Protein: CATLGQGGLNSPLHF. The V call is TRBV28, the J call TRBJ1-6; perhaps TRBD1 as D (5 bases). The CDR3 extends over 15 amino acids. Trimming left V 10 bases short and J 7 bases short, with 20 bases between. The germline V gene encodes CDR1 MDHEN and CDR2 SYDVKM.